This T cell receptor beta chain originates from a study of T cell changes during pregnancy in multiple sclerosis. This CDR3 has 17 residues. In germline, CDR1 is SGHTA, CDR2 FQGNSA. The V and J ends lost 2 bases and 5 bases, in that order; junction bases with no gene match: 13. TCRdb's copy holds only in-frame clones and misses some; the assay was immunoSEQ multiplex PCR. Here the sample spans tens of thousands of clones, roughly nine tenths being singletons. This clonotype originated in a female donor in good health, enrolled as a control in a pregnancy study. This chain connects TRBV7-2 to TRBJ2-3; 7 nucleotides match TRBD1. Sequences were derived from CD4+ T cells from peripheral blood mononuclear cells, sampled in the third trimester of pregnancy. The CDR3 region has the DNA TGTGCCAGCAGCTTAATCACAGGGGACCTTACCGTAGATACGCAGTATTTT. The encoded protein is CASSLITGDLTVDTQYF.